Detailed here is one TCR beta chain. The sample originates from a study of CD8 T cells in Susac syndrome. Random hexamers were used to reverse transcribe the RNA input (roughly 0.5 to 1 ug). It was immunoSEQ multiplex PCR that amplified TCR beta CDR3 across 54 Vbeta and 13 Jbeta. TCRdb reprocessed the immunoSEQ multiplex PCR reads with MiXCR, giving one entry per CDR3 protein. This sample yields approximately 170,000 distinct CDR3 sequences, of which 90% to 95% are seen a single time; just over 0.13% belongs to the top ten. What was sequenced was CD4+ T cells from PBMCs. This sequence was found in a human donor in good health.

The CDR3: CASSRNRGTATNEKLFF. CDR3 coding DNA: TGTGCCAGCAGCCGAAATCGGGGGACAGCAACTAATGAAAAACTGTTTTTT. The chain combines TRBV6-2 or TRBV6-3 with TRBJ1-4; 7 nucleotides match TRBD1. V shed 6 bases and J 0 bases; nucleotides not matched to a gene: 10. Germline loops: CDR1 MNHEY, CDR2 SVGEGT. This CDR3 contains 17 residues.